This T cell receptor (beta chain) was captured in a study of blood T cell repertoires in COVID-19 (dated by TCRdb to about 2020). Looking at the study overall: The collaborator samples originated in the United States, Italy and Spain and spanned the acute and convalescent phases of COVID-19. The material from the prospective study consisted of cDNA or gDNA derived from T cells, B-cell-depleted T cells, or PBMCs. The dataset comprised deeply sampled blood TCRbeta repertoires from subjects exposed to, actively infected with, or recovered from COVID-19. The repertoires were made available in a free public database intended to serve as a resource for research on the immune response to SARS-CoV-2. Samples came from the ongoing ImmuneRACE study (first 160 participants) plus 1,254 subjects from 6 global collaborators. Sample metadata almost always included a de-identified subject ID, COVID-19 status, age in years and sex. Where available, HLA class I and class II types were obtained from metadata supplied by the sample provider rather than from assay-based typing. Points the paper makes about the study in general: Clinical and demographic metadata were provided uncurated, with the amount varying by source and participant.

TCRbeta CDR3 regions were amplified from genomic DNA by means of the immunoSEQ Assay, a bias-controlled multiplex PCR. Per the original workflow: Nucleated cell counts per sample were estimated from amplification of reference gene primers within the assay. To quantify the absolute abundance of each unique TCRbeta CDR3 rearrangement, sequence reads were collapsed and filtered. Productive Simpson clonality was computed per sample as the square root of Simpson's diversity index over productive rearrangements. Entries here come from immuneACCESS through TCRdb and include only in-frame sequences with V and J called. Some clones fail to appear in such tables; in the studies checked, an unresolved V gene covers under half of the shortfall, and the cause of the remainder is unknown. V and J calls and clone size are given by that table; D and trimming were obtained from the DNA. The table for this sample lists 200,000 to 300,000 clones; less than 90% of them were counted only once. The ten top clones hold 4% to 5% of the sample.

The collaborating institutions used their own protocols to collect whole blood in K2EDTA tubes. Collaborator samples were shipped for TCRbeta analysis as frozen whole blood, isolated PBMCs, or DNA extracted from either sample type. In regard to this clone: It lacks a known antigen. There are no base qualities to consult, and no much larger clone falls within one base.

The sequence was obtained from a man in his sixties with acute or convalescent COVID-19. The sample was peripheral blood.

The nucleotide sequence reads as follows: TGTGCCAGCAGTTACTCGGGGACAGCCCCTTGGAATGAGCAGTTCTTC. This yields the protein CASSYSGTAPWNEQFF. The chain was built from TRBV6-5 and TRBJ2-1; 7 nucleotides in the junction match TRBD1. CDR1 is given as MNHEY and CDR2 as SVGAGI, both from the germline V gene. Its CDR3 holds 16 amino acids, cysteine through phenylalanine. Only the CDR3 DNA stays, 48 bases, in frame from base 1. Trimmed from V: 0 bases; trimmed from J: 7 bases; junction bases lacking a gene match: 9.